The 25 T cell receptor beta chains below were found in one sample sequenced in a study of CD8 T cells in Susac syndrome. Random hexamers served to reverse transcribe roughly 0.5 to 1 ug RNA. In TCRdb, the immunoSEQ multiplex PCR reads were re-called with MiXCR into one record per CDR3 protein. The sample has 400,000 or so distinct CDR3 sequences; approximately 89% are singletons. Input material: CD8+ T cells from PBMCs. The receptors come from a human donor with multiple sclerosis.

This clonotype was observed once. The chain is built from TRBV4-1 and TRBJ2-1; D gene unclear. Trimming left V 0 bases short and J 0 bases short, with 15 bases between. The CDR3 consists of 18 residues. The germline V gene has CDR1 MGHRA and CDR2 YSYEKL. CDR3 in DNA: TGCGCCAGCAGCCAAGAATTAGTTGGGTGGGGCTCCTACAATGAGCAGTTCTTC. The encoded protein is CASSQELVGWGSYNEQFF.

V gene TRBV12-3 or TRBV12-4 combines with J gene TRBJ2-7; D not certain. V lost 7 bases and J lost 0, with 7 bases in between. This CDR3 has 12 residues. CDR3 in DNA: TGTGCCAGCATGGGGAACTCCTACGAGCAGTACTTC. Its translation: CASMGNSYEQYF.

The CDR3 DNA sequence: TGTGCCAGCAGTTACGAGGTGACAGGGGCAATTGGGGCCAACGTCCTGACTTTC. Translating gives CASSYEVTGAIGANVLTF. This rearrangement joins TRBV6-5 to TRBJ2-6, with 8 positions matching TRBD1. Germline V gene data show CDR1 as MNHEY and CDR2 as SVGAGI. V lost 2 bases and J lost 3; bases outside the gene matches: 9. The CDR3 loop spans 18 amino acids.

J is TRBJ2-7 and V is TRBV29-1, with TRBD1 as a possible D gene (5 bases). The CDR3 loop spans 11 amino acids. Germline lookup yields CDR1 SQVTM and CDR2 ANQGSEA. Trimming shortened V by 4 bases and J by 5 bases, and 9 bases separated the two germline ends. CDR3 bases: TGCAGCGTTGTTTCAGGGAACGAGCAGTACTTC. This gives the protein CSVVSGNEQYF.

This chain connects TRBV12-3 or TRBV12-4 to TRBJ2-2; 8 nucleotides line up with TRBD2. V trimming: 4 bases; J trimming: 7 bases; junction bases outside the gene matches: 8. The CDR3 has 15 residues. The CDR3 reads CASSSGTRLFGELFF. The CDR3 region has the DNA TGTGCCAGCAGTTCCGGGACTAGATTATTCGGGGAGCTGTTTTTT.

The genes are TRBV5-6 and TRBJ1-2, with 9 positions matching TRBD1. V was clipped by 3 bases and J by 3 bases; unmatched bases: 3. Looked up from germline, CDR1 is SGHDT and CDR2 is YYEEEE. The CDR3 length is 14 residues. The CDR3 region is CASSYTGGDYGYTF. The CDR3 region has the DNA TGTGCCAGCAGCTACACAGGGGGCGACTATGGCTACACCTTC.

A remark on this clonotype: An end of the junction does not agree with germline; a read error may underlie this. J is TRBJ1-1 and V is TRBV11-2; D not resolved. CDR1 and CDR2 from the germline V gene are SGHAT and FQNNGV. This CDR3 contains 14 residues. The CDR3 region is CASSLGSVYTEAFF. The DNA for the CDR3 is TGTGCCAGTAGCTTAGGGAGCGTATACACTGAAGCTTTCTTT.

The rearrangement links TRBV20-1 to TRBJ2-5; D might be TRBD2 (5 bases). Deletions cut 3 bases from V and 2 bases from J, with 10 bases between. The germline CDR1 and CDR2 sequences are DFQATT and SNEGSKA (reference sequence). The CDR3 covers 13 residues. The CDR3 coding sequence is TGCAGTGCTAGTACGGGGATACAAGAGACCCAGTACTTC. Amino acid sequence: CSASTGIQETQYF.

The chain links TRBV30 to TRBJ1-1, with 11 bases lining up with TRBD1. V trimming: 6 bases; J trimming: 1 base; junction bases outside the gene matches: 19. This CDR3 region has 19 residues. Germline-derived CDR1 and CDR2 are GTSNPN and SVGIG (reference sequence). The CDR3 DNA reads TGTGCCTGCCCTTTCGGGGACAGGGGGACACTTGGAGGGAACACTGAAGCTTTCTTT. It encodes CACPFGDRGTLGGNTEAFF.

The chain couples TRBV20-1 to TRBJ2-7; D gene ambiguous. V was pared by 0 bases and J by 0 bases, with 3 bases between. The V gene's germline CDR1 is DFQATT and CDR2 SNEGSKA (reference sequence). This CDR3 region has 12 residues. The CDR3, as DNA: TGCAGTGCTAGAGACTACTCCTACGAGCAGTACTTC. Protein: CSARDYSYEQYF.

This chain joins TRBV5-4 and TRBJ2-4; TRBD1 might be the D (5 bases). Per the germline V gene, CDR1 is SGHNT and CDR2 is YYREEE (reference sequence). V lost 5 bases to trimming and J lost 5 bases, with 11 bases between them. This CDR3 contains 13 residues. CDR3 region: CASRPWGENIQYF. In DNA form, the CDR3 reads TGTGCCAGCAGGCCGTGGGGCGAAAACATTCAGTACTTC.

V usage is TRBV20-1 and J usage is TRBJ1-2, with a weak D call TRBD1 (5 bases). This CDR3 is built from 15 residues. V was cut by 3 bases and J by 4 bases, with 18 bases left in between. Germline V CDR1 and CDR2: DFQATT, SNEGSKA (reference sequence). The chain's CDR3 is CSARERIEGSYGYTF. The CDR3 region has the DNA TGCAGTGCTAGGGAAAGGATTGAGGGGAGCTATGGCTACACCTTC.

The chain carries TRBV27 and TRBJ1-5; no firm D call. V lost 11 bases to trimming and J lost 0 bases, with 17 bases between them. Germline V CDR1 and CDR2: MNHEY, SMNVEV (reference sequence). The CDR3 is made up of 15 amino acids. CDR3 amino acids: CASGGRGDSNQPQHF. In DNA, the CDR3 is TGTGCCTCCGGTGGGCGCGGTGATAGCAATCAGCCCCAGCATTTT.

The V and J genes are TRBV7-9 and TRBJ2-7; 8 bases match TRBD2. The J segment lost 0 bases and the V segment lost 5 bases, leaving 12 bases of the junction unmatched. There are 17 residues in the CDR3. The germline V gene has CDR1 SEHNR and CDR2 FQNEAQ (reference sequence). The CDR3 DNA reads TGTGCCAGCAGCGGACTAACCCCGGGACTAGTCTCCTACGAGCAGTACTTC. It translates to CASSGLTPGLVSYEQYF.

The V gene is TRBV9, the J gene TRBJ1-2; perhaps TRBD1 as D (5 bases). The CDR3 is made up of 15 amino acids. Germline CDR1 is SGDLS and CDR2 is YYNGEE. Trimming took off 4 bases at V and 6 bases at J, with 19 bases between the two ends. CDR3: CASSSLLTDWNGYTF. In nucleotides, the CDR3 is TGTGCCAGCAGCTCGCTATTGACAGATTGGAATGGCTACACCTTC.

The V gene is TRBV7-9, the J gene TRBJ1-5; D is unclear. Per germline, CDR1 SEHNR and CDR2 FQNEAQ (reference sequence). The CDR3 is 15 amino acids. V lost 4 bases to trimming and J lost 4 bases, with 14 bases between them. The CDR3: CASSSDAEKNQPQHF. The CDR3 DNA follows: TGTGCCAGCAGCTCCGACGCCGAAAAAAATCAGCCCCAGCATTTT.

This chain links TRBV10-3 with TRBJ2-1; D is possibly TRBD2 (5 bases). Germline CDR1 is ENHRY and CDR2 is SYGVKD. The V end lost 6 bases, the J end lost 3 bases, and 12 bases lay between the germline ends. The CDR3 has 14 amino acids. The CDR3 DNA reads TGTGCCATCAGCGGAGCGGCGGTCTACAATGAGCAGTTCTTC. Encoded protein: CAISGAAVYNEQFF.

This rearrangement joins TRBV19 to TRBJ1-1; D remains unclear. V was pared by 7 bases and J by 4 bases, with 16 bases between. CDR3 length equals 14 residues. Germline-derived CDR1 and CDR2 are LNHDA and SQIVND (reference sequence). DNA for the CDR3: TGTGCCAGTACCTTTCCTGGTGCAGGCACTGAAGCTTTCTTT. Its protein product is CASTFPGAGTEAFF.

This rearrangement joins TRBV27 to TRBJ1-2; 7 bases match TRBD1. V lost 3 bases and J lost 5; bases outside the gene matches: 6. The CDR3 runs to 14 residues. Looked up from germline, CDR1 is MNHEY and CDR2 is SMNVEV (reference sequence). In DNA form, the CDR3 reads TGTGCCAGCAGTTTCGGGGGACAGAAATATGGCTACACCTTC. This encodes CASSFGGQKYGYTF.

The gene calls are TRBV5-1 and TRBJ1-2; 9 bases are shared with TRBD1. CDR1 SGHRS and CDR2 YFSETQ come from the germline V gene. The CDR3 sequence is 17 residues long. V lost 4 bases, J lost 3 bases, and 13 bases stayed unmatched. CDR3 region: CASSTRPPGQGYYGYTF. The CDR3 nucleotides are TGCGCCAGCAGCACGCGCCCTCCGGGACAGGGCTACTATGGCTACACCTTC. The variable domain in full, completed from reference TRBV5-1 and TRBJ1-2, reads KAGVTQTPRYLIKTRGQQVTLSCSPISGHRSVSWYQQTPGQGLQFLFEYFSETQRNKGNFPGRFSGRQFSNSRSEMNVSTLELGDSALYLCASSTRPPGQGYYGYTFGSGTRLTVV.

A few counts support this clonotype. The chain has TRBV12-3 or TRBV12-4 and TRBJ2-7; D is ambiguous. There are 8 residues in the CDR3. DNA of the CDR3: TGTGCTCCGTACGAGCAGTACTTC. Amino acids: CAPYEQYF.

The chain is built from TRBV2 and TRBJ2-1; possible D gene TRBD1, 6 bases. In germline, CDR1 is SNHLY, CDR2 FYNNEI. V was shortened by 7 bases and J by 6 bases, with 19 bases between the two germline ends. This CDR3 region has 15 residues. This CDR3 is CASIIRDIAPNEQFF. In DNA, the CDR3 is TGTGCCAGCATCATCCGGGACATAGCCCCCAATGAGCAGTTCTTC.

This chain joins TRBV5-1 and TRBJ1-1; D remains ambiguous. The CDR3 loop spans 13 amino acids. Per the germline V gene, CDR1 is SGHRS and CDR2 is YFSETQ. Trimming shortened V by 1 base and J by 1 base, and 5 bases separated the two germline ends. The CDR3 is CASSLYANTEAFF. CDR3 nucleotide sequence: TGCGCCAGCAGCTTGTATGCGAACACTGAAGCTTTCTTT.

The chain carries TRBV15 and TRBJ2-6, with 9 bases fitting TRBD1. From germline, CDR1 is LNHNV and CDR2 YYDKDF (reference sequence). The trim removed 4 bases at V and 3 bases at J, leaving 7 bases unmatched. The CDR3 length is 17 residues. DNA for the CDR3: TGTGCCACCAGCAAACAACAGGGGGCGCGTGGGGCCAACGTCCTGACTTTC. This gives the protein CATSKQQGARGANVLTF.

V is TRBV12-3 or TRBV12-4 and J is TRBJ2-2; D may be TRBD2 (6 bases). The CDR3 has 17 residues. V shed 3 bases and J shed 3 bases, with 17 bases lying between them. The CDR3 DNA reads TGTGCCAGCAGTTTCCCCTCGGGGGAGGAGTACACCGGGGAGCTGTTTTTT. Protein sequence: CASSFPSGEEYTGELFF.